The 24 T cell receptor beta chains below come from one sample, sequenced in a study of esophageal squamous cell carcinoma under preoperative chemotherapy. Regarding time point: before preoperative PTX-NDP chemotherapy. TCRdb processed the PCR reads anew with MiXCR; each CDR3 protein has one entry. Of 25,000 to 35,000 distinct CDR3 sequences listed, 45% to 55% are singletons. Sampling was performed from a patient given preoperative chemotherapy. These TCRs come from a human donor with esophageal squamous cell carcinoma. The donor label of this sample is uncertain.

The sample holds many counts of this clonotype. The chain has TRBV7-2 and TRBJ2-7; D not resolved. With 2 bases removed from V and 1 base from J, the gap between germline ends came to 9 bases. In germline, CDR1 is SGHTA, CDR2 FQGNSA. The CDR3 contains 14 residues. The CDR3 DNA reads as TGTGCCAGCAGCTTAAATCCCGGATCCTACGAGCAGTACTTC. Residues: CASSLNPGSYEQYF.

At least ten counts were recorded for this clonotype. The chain carries TRBV5-5 and TRBJ2-5; TRBD1 matches 9 bases. This CDR3 spans 17 amino acids. Germline V gene lookup returns CDR1 SGHKS and CDR2 YYEKEE (reference sequence). V lost 2 bases and J lost 5; bases outside the gene matches: 13. CDR3 nucleotides: TGTGCCAGCAGCTTCCCGGGACAGGGATGGTCCGGGGAGACCCAGTACTTC. This encodes CASSFPGQGWSGETQYF.

This chain joins TRBV11-3 and TRBJ2-5; maybe TRBD1 (5 bases). Germline loops: CDR1 SGHNT, CDR2 YENEEA. V was cut by 4 bases and J by 10 bases, with 31 bases left in between. The CDR3 contains 18 residues. The CDR3 spells CASSSLGRWGLDKDIQYF. Written as DNA, the CDR3 is TGTGCCAGCAGCTCCCTCGGCAGGTGGGGCCTTGACAAAGACATCCAGTACTTC. Supplemented by reference TRBV11-3 and TRBJ2-5, the full variable domain reads EAGVVQSPRYKIIEKKQPVAFWCNPISGHNTLYWYLQNLGQGPELLIRYENEEAVDDSQLPKDRFSAERLKGVDSTLKIQPAELGDSAVYLCASSSLGRWGLDKDIQYFGPGTRLLVL.

The chain employs TRBV5-4 and TRBJ2-1, with D perhaps matching TRBD2 (5 bases). This CDR3 has 16 amino acids. Germline CDR1 and CDR2: SGHNT and YYREEE (reference sequence). V gave up 4 bases and J gave up 0 bases, with 14 bases separating them. This chain's CDR3 is CASSPEGPSSYNEQFF. The CDR3, as DNA: TGTGCCAGCAGCCCAGAGGGCCCCAGCTCCTACAATGAGCAGTTCTTC.

V usage is TRBV11-3 and J usage is TRBJ2-7, with TRBD1 as a possible D gene (5 bases). This CDR3 spans 15 amino acids. V was shortened by 5 bases and J by 0 bases, with 14 bases between the two germline ends. CDR1 is SGHNT, CDR2 YENEEA, per germline. The CDR3 region has the DNA TGTGCCAGCAGCCCAGGACCCGACAGCTCCTACGAGCAGTACTTC. This codes for CASSPGPDSSYEQYF. The whole variable domain, remainder taken from reference TRBV11-3 and TRBJ2-7, is EAGVVQSPRYKIIEKKQPVAFWCNPISGHNTLYWYLQNLGQGPELLIRYENEEAVDDSQLPKDRFSAERLKGVDSTLKIQPAELGDSAVYLCASSPGPDSSYEQYFGPGTRLTVT.

Many counts were recorded for this clonotype. The chain joins TRBV6-5 to TRBJ2-7, with 11 bases matching TRBD2. Trimming cost V 4 bases and J 0 bases; bases outside gene matches: 2. Germline V gene lookup returns CDR1 MNHEY and CDR2 SVGAGI. CDR3 length: 15 residues. In nucleotides, the CDR3 is TGTGCCAGCAGTTCCGGGACTAGCGGCTCCTACGAGCAGTACTTC. Translation gives CASSSGTSGSYEQYF.

This clonotype has at least ten counts. The V and J genes are TRBV6-2 or TRBV6-3 and TRBJ2-4; D is uncertain. CDR1 is MNHEY and CDR2 is SVGEGT in the germline V gene. V lost 7 bases to trimming and J lost 8 bases, with 15 bases between them. The CDR3 has 13 amino acids. The CDR3 nucleotides are TGTGCCAGCAATAAATATCCGCTTGACATTCAGTACTTC. Protein: CASNKYPLDIQYF.

The CDR3 DNA reads as TGCGCCAGCAGCCCCCCGGGGTCGAACACTGAAGCTTTCTTT. It encodes CASSPPGSNTEAFF. The chain is built from TRBV4-1 and TRBJ1-1; D is ambiguous. The germline CDR1 and CDR2 sequences are MGHRA and YSYEKL. The CDR3 is 14 amino acids. Deletions cut 4 bases from V and 1 base from J, with 10 bases between.

Comment on this clonotype: One end of the junction varies from germline; a read error may be responsible. CDR3 coding DNA: TGTGCCGGGGGCTTCGGGGGCCATAGGCAAGAGACCCAGTATTTC. Translating gives CAGGFGGHRQETQYF. This chain links TRBV7-3 with TRBJ2-5; D could derive from TRBD1 or TRBD2 (6 bases each). Per the germline V gene, CDR1 is SGHTA and CDR2 is FQGTGA. The CDR3 totals 15 residues.

The V gene is TRBV11-3, the J gene TRBJ2-5, with a tentative D call TRBD1 (6 bases). The CDR3 spans 13 residues. The germline gives CDR1 SGHNT, CDR2 YENEEA. V was cut by 7 bases and J by 2 bases, with 11 bases left in between. Written as DNA, the CDR3 is TGTGCCAGCACCCCACAGGGTCAAGAGACCCAGTACTTC. This codes for CASTPQGQETQYF.

This clonotype was picked up many times. The genes are TRBV11-2 and TRBJ2-1, with D perhaps TRBD2 (6 bases). V shed 5 bases and J shed 12 bases, with 20 bases lying between them. The CDR3 sequence is 14 residues long. Germline CDR1 SGHAT, CDR2 FQNNGV. CDR3 loop: CASSPRDSQQLQFF. The DNA of the CDR3 is TGTGCCAGCAGCCCGCGGGACTCCCAGCAATTGCAGTTCTTC.

This clonotype was picked up a small number of times. The chain combines TRBV7-2 with TRBJ2-4; possibly TRBD1 for D (8 bases). There are 16 residues in the CDR3. The V gene's germline CDR1 is SGHTA and CDR2 FQGNSA. V was pared by 5 bases and J by 12 bases, with 26 bases between. CDR3 in amino acids: CASSAQGGRATDTQYF. The DNA of the CDR3 is TGTGCCAGCAGCGCACAGGGGGGGAGAGCCACAGATACTCAGTACTTC.

The genes are TRBV7-2 and TRBJ2-3; D perhaps matches TRBD1 (7 bases). This CDR3 is built from 16 residues. V was trimmed by 6 bases and J by 12 bases, leaving 28 bases between them. Germline CDR1 reads SGHTA; CDR2 reads FQGNSA. In DNA, the CDR3 is TGTGCCAGCAGGGCGCACGGGGGCCGTGGGACAGAGACCCAGTATTTT. Translating it yields CASRAHGGRGTETQYF.

With respect to this clonotype: A clone one base away is much larger, so this may be a read error. This chain connects TRBV7-2 to TRBJ1-4; D is unresolved. Germline-derived CDR1 and CDR2 are SGHTA and FQGNSA. The CDR3 is 15 amino acids. The CDR3 is CANSARRPRNEKLFF. CDR3 in DNA: TGTGCCAACAGCGCCCGCAGGCCGAGGAATGAAAAACTGTTTTTT.

The sample holds many counts of this clonotype. The chain joins TRBV28 to TRBJ2-5; D is possibly TRBD1 (5 bases). The closer fit of TRBJ2-7 to the DNA end suggests the J call may be wrong. This CDR3 contains 14 residues. Germline V gives CDR1 MDHEN, CDR2 SYDVKM. The CDR3 reads CASSLPKGVGEQYF. CDR3 bases: TGTGCCAGCAGTTTGCCAAAAGGGGTGGGCGAGCAGTACTTC.

A word on this clonotype: Because the CDR3's place on the DNA is in doubt, the DNA is left out and the CDR3 is given as listed by TCRdb. V is TRBV7-2 and J is TRBJ2-3; whether TRBD1, the table's D call, matches the DNA was not checked. Counting both end residues, the CDR3 totals 17 amino acids. The germline V gene encodes CDR1 SGHTA and CDR2 FQGNSA. The CDR3 protein is CASSVGLGSADTDTQYF.

About this clonotype: This CDR3 is missing its conserved last phenylalanine or tryptophan, likely due to a read error. The limits of the CDR3 on the DNA are not certain, so only TCRdb's listed CDR3 is given. The genes are TRBV7-2 and TRBJ2-5; the listed D gene, TRBD1, was not tested against the DNA. The CDR3 is 11 amino acids long, termini counted. The germline V gene encodes CDR1 SGHTA and CDR2 FQGNSA. The CDR3 sequence: CASSLGATRFS.

The chain carries TRBV5-1 and TRBJ2-2; 8 nucleotides align to TRBD2. The length of the CDR3 is 16 residues. Germline V gene sequence: CDR1 SGHRS, CDR2 YFSETQ. V lost 0 bases and J lost 4; bases outside the gene matches: 5. The CDR3 coding sequence is TGCGCCAGCAGCTTGGGGCGGGAGGCGGTCACCGGGGAGCTGTTTTTT. Translation gives CASSLGREAVTGELFF.

Notes on this clonotype: Germline is not matched at one junction end, which may reflect a read error. The chain has TRBV12-3 or TRBV12-4 and TRBJ2-2; maybe TRBD2 (5 bases). This CDR3 contains 15 residues. CDR3 amino acids: CARGFTTVNTGKLFF. As DNA, the CDR3 is TGTGCCAGGGGTTTTACAACAGTGAACACCGGGAAGCTGTTTTTT.

The chain uses TRBV5-1 and TRBJ2-2; weak D call: TRBD2 (6 bases). This CDR3 spans 15 amino acids. With 4 bases removed from V and 16 bases from J, the gap between germline ends came to 26 bases. CDR1 and CDR2 from the germline V gene are SGHRS and YFSETQ. Written as DNA, the CDR3 is TGCGCCAGCAGCCTCCCGGGACTGGGGACCGGGGCGCAGTTTTTT. Its protein is CASSLPGLGTGAQFF.

V is TRBV5-1 and J is TRBJ2-5; 12 bases line up with TRBD2. From germline, CDR1 is SGHRS and CDR2 YFSETQ. The CDR3 is made up of 14 amino acids. V dropped 5 bases and J dropped 9; count of bases not matched to a gene: 8. The CDR3 coding sequence is TGCGCCAGCAGGGGACTAGCGGGCTTAGTGGCCCAGTACTTC. Protein product: CASRGLAGLVAQYF.

This clonotype was seen repeatedly, ten times or more. A much larger clone lies a single base off, so this may be a read error. The J gene is TRBJ2-1, the V gene TRBV27, with 12 nucleotides matching TRBD2. The J call may not be correct, given that the DNA end is closer to TRBJ2-7. The CDR3 has 16 amino acids. From germline, CDR1 is MNHEY and CDR2 SMNVEV (reference sequence). The CDR3 DNA is TGTGCCAGCAGTCGGACTAGCGGGATTATTGGGTATGAGCAGTACTTC. This encodes CASSRTSGIIGYEQYF.

V is TRBV7-2 and J is TRBJ1-5, with D uncertain. Germline CDR1 and CDR2: SGHTA and FQGNSA. CDR3 size: 13 residues. Trimming took off 1 base at V and 3 bases at J, with 4 bases between the two ends. CDR3 region: CASSLVTNQPQHF. As DNA, the CDR3 is TGTGCCAGCAGCTTAGTAACCAATCAGCCCCAGCATTTT.

V usage is TRBV7-6 and J usage is TRBJ2-1; 12 bases match TRBD2. CDR1 and CDR2 from the germline V gene are SGHVS and FNYEAQ. There are 21 residues in the CDR3. V shed 5 bases, J shed 0 bases, and the junction held 17 bases outside the gene matches. The CDR3 DNA sequence: TGTGCCAGCAGCCCCCGGAAGGGAGGGGGACTAGCGGGTTCCTCCTACAATGAGCAGTTCTTC. Amino acids: CASSPRKGGGLAGSSYNEQFF.